This entry lists 14 T cell receptor beta chains sequenced from one sample in a study of T cell responses to AZD1222 COVID-19 vaccine. Measured with immunoSEQ multiplex PCR; TCRdb has only the in-frame clones, and not every one. Of approximately 150,000 clones detected, around 90% appear once; the ten largest clones hold more than 1.2%. Material: peripheral blood, obtained on day 0 of AZD1222 vaccination. These receptors all stem from an adult in good health.

The chain joins TRBV6-4 to TRBJ1-6; D not certain. The ends were cut back, 2 bases at V and 10 bases at J, with 9 bases in the middle. The CDR3 consists of 13 residues. Germline CDR1 reads MRHNA; CDR2 reads SNTAGT. The chain's CDR3 is CASSDRVGSPLHF. The CDR3 DNA follows: TGTGCCAGCAGTGACAGGGTTGGCTCACCCCTCCACTTT.

This rearrangement joins TRBV18 to TRBJ2-7; a weak D match, TRBD2 (6 bases). Trimming cost V 2 bases and J 1 base, with 12 bases left between them. Per the germline V gene, CDR1 is KGHSH and CDR2 is LQKENI. The CDR3 extends over 15 amino acids. CDR3 in amino acids: CASSPGSAGSYEQYF. CDR3 bases: TGTGCCAGCTCACCAGGGTCCGCGGGATCCTACGAGCAGTACTTC.

The chain recombines TRBV7-2 with TRBJ2-3, with no clear D. Deletions cut 2 bases from V and 5 bases from J, with 2 bases between. Germline CDR1 reads SGHTA; CDR2 reads FQGNSA. The CDR3 spans 11 residues. DNA for the CDR3: TGTGCCAGCAGCTTAAAAGATACGCAGTATTTT. Its protein product is CASSLKDTQYF.

This chain connects TRBV7-9 to TRBJ2-7, with D maybe TRBD1 (6 bases). The germline V and J ends were trimmed by 4 bases and 7 bases, with 14 bases remaining between them. Germline V gene sequence: CDR1 SEHNR, CDR2 FQNEAQ (reference sequence). CDR3 length: 13 amino acids. The CDR3 sequence: CASSSGTGREQYF. Here the CDR3 DNA reads TGTGCCAGCAGCTCAGGTACAGGGAGAGAGCAGTACTTC.

This clone was counted once. V usage is TRBV28 and J usage is TRBJ2-1; perhaps TRBD2 as D (6 bases). The CDR3 loop spans 15 amino acids. Germline CDR1 and CDR2: MDHEN and SYDVKM. Trimming cost V 7 bases and J 3 bases, with 16 bases left between them. CDR3 in amino acids: CASTASLGSYNEQFF. CDR3 bases: TGTGCCAGCACCGCCTCCCTCGGGAGCTACAATGAGCAGTTCTTC.

The genes are TRBV28 and TRBJ1-2; perhaps TRBD1 as D (5 bases). Germline assignment: CDR1 MDHEN and CDR2 SYDVKM. The CDR3 is 14 amino acids. V dropped 4 bases and J dropped 8 bases, with 17 bases sitting between them. CDR3 region: CASSSPGRTRGYTF. CDR3 nucleotides: TGTGCCAGCAGTTCCCCCGGGAGGACACGCGGCTACACCTTC.

The chain couples TRBV9 to TRBJ2-2, with D possibly being TRBD1 (5 bases). CDR3 length equals 15 residues. Trimming took 1 base from V and 2 from J, leaving 9 bases between them. Germline CDR1 SGDLS, CDR2 YYNGEE. DNA for the CDR3: TGTGCCAGCAGCGTATACGACAGAAACACCGGGGAGCTGTTTTTT. This gives the protein CASSVYDRNTGELFF.

The rearrangement joins TRBV5-4 to TRBJ2-1; D call uncertain. This CDR3 has 17 residues. Germline V gives CDR1 SGHNT, CDR2 YYREEE (reference sequence). The V end lost 4 bases, the J end lost 3 bases, and 20 bases lay between the germline ends. CDR3 protein: CASSHFWTQRVYNEQFF. The CDR3 bases are TGTGCCAGCAGCCATTTCTGGACCCAACGTGTCTACAATGAGCAGTTCTTC.

CDR3 protein: CASSLKVDVDTQYF. The DNA of the CDR3 is TGTGCCAGCAGCTTAAAGGTGGATGTGGATACGCAGTATTTT. This chain joins TRBV7-2 and TRBJ2-3; D is undetermined. Germline CDR1 SGHTA, CDR2 FQGNSA. The V gene lost 2 bases and the J gene lost 6 bases, with 12 bases spanning the gap. The CDR3 is 14 residues long.

The J gene is TRBJ2-2, the V gene TRBV11-2; D is ambiguous. V dropped 1 base and J dropped 7 bases, with 13 bases sitting between them. From germline, CDR1 is SGHAT and CDR2 FQNNGV. CDR3 length: 15 amino acids. This CDR3 is CASSLVPGANGELFF. In nucleotides, the CDR3 is TGTGCCAGCAGCTTAGTTCCGGGCGCGAACGGGGAGCTGTTTTTT.

The chain is built from TRBV3-1 (or the pseudogene TRBV3-2) and TRBJ1-2, with D uncertain. The V end lost 0 bases, the J end lost 3 bases, and 8 bases lay between the germline ends. Germline V gives CDR1 LGHDT, CDR2 YNNKEL (reference sequence). This CDR3 has 14 amino acids. The CDR3 DNA reads TGTGCCAGCAGCCAAGATGCGAGATACTATGGCTACACCTTC. Its translation is CASSQDARYYGYTF.

The chain employs TRBV6-2 or TRBV6-3 and TRBJ2-1; 9 bases map to TRBD2. Germline CDR1 is MNHEY and CDR2 is SVGEGT. Unmatched junction bases numbered 11, after V lost 1 base and J lost 1 base. This CDR3 spans 19 amino acids. CDR3: CASSYYGRLAGVSYNEQFF. CDR3 DNA: TGTGCCAGCAGTTACTACGGGAGATTAGCGGGAGTGTCCTACAATGAGCAGTTCTTC.

This chain joins TRBV10-3 and TRBJ1-5; the D is unclear. The CDR3 totals 15 residues. V lost 0 bases and J lost 0, with 6 bases in between. The V gene's germline CDR1 is ENHRY and CDR2 SYGVKD. Here the CDR3 reads CAISESADSNQPQHF. The DNA of the CDR3 is TGTGCCATCAGTGAGTCTGCAGATAGCAATCAGCCCCAGCATTTT.

The chain has TRBV6-1 and TRBJ1-2; 8 nucleotides align to TRBD1. Germline-derived CDR1 and CDR2 are MNHNS and SASEGT. The CDR3 spans 15 residues. V lost 3 bases and J lost 4; bases outside the gene matches: 7. The DNA of the CDR3 is TGTGCCAGCAGTGAGCAAGCAGGGGGCAGCTATGGCTACACCTTC. Translating it yields CASSEQAGGSYGYTF.